These T cell receptor beta chains were read from a single sample in a study of shared clonotypes between healthy human individuals. Libraries were prepared by immunoSEQ multiplex PCR; TCRdb keeps only in-frame clonotypes and omits some of them. The sample consists of millions of clones, 85% to 95% of them appearing once. The sequenced sample consisted of naive CD4+ T cells sorted from blood. All receptors derive from a man younger than 30 in good health. Both conserved end residues are part of each CDR3. Each record gives: clone size, D gene, V gene, J gene, CDR3 protein, CDR3 DNA. A D gene is named only where the DNA matches it firmly. Rows give clone size only sometimes, using once, few, many, or a class for an expanded clone.

clone size: -
D gene: -
V gene: TRBV6-6
J gene: TRBJ2-7
CDR3 protein: CASTQTPGSGTYEQYF
CDR3 DNA: TGTGCCAGCACCCAAACACCCGGTAGCGGTACCTACGAGCAGTACTTC

clone size: -
D gene: TRBD2
V gene: TRBV6-5
J gene: TRBJ2-1
CDR3 protein: CASSYSSGRYNEQFF
CDR3 DNA: TGTGCCAGCAGTTACTCTAGCGGGAGGTACAATGAGCAGTTCTTC

clone size: -
D gene: TRBD1
V gene: TRBV2
J gene: TRBJ2-6
CDR3 protein: CASTKDRGSSGANVLTF
CDR3 DNA: TGTGCCAGCACTAAGGACAGGGGGTCCTCTGGGGCCAACGTCCTGACTTTC

clone size: -
D gene: -
V gene: TRBV21-1
J gene: TRBJ1-5
CDR3 protein: CASSKEGTGGNSNQPQHF
CDR3 DNA: TGTGCCAGCAGCAAAGAAGGGACAGGGGGGAATAGCAATCAGCCCCAGCATTTT

clone size: -
D gene: -
V gene: TRBV29-1
J gene: TRBJ2-1
CDR3 protein: CSVETSIEQFF
CDR3 DNA: TGCAGCGTTGAAACGTCAATTGAGCAGTTCTTC

clone size: few
D gene: TRBD1
V gene: TRBV28
J gene: TRBJ1-1
CDR3 protein: CASSLPQGGNTEAFF
CDR3 DNA: TGTGCCAGCAGTTTACCTCAGGGGGGGAACACTGAAGCTTTCTTT

clone size: -
D gene: -
V gene: TRBV4-3
J gene: TRBJ2-3
CDR3 protein: CASSQDYQPRGTQYF
CDR3 DNA: TGCGCCAGCAGCCAAGATTACCAACCGCGTGGTACGCAGTATTTT

clone size: -
D gene: -
V gene: TRBV10-3
J gene: TRBJ2-3
CDR3 protein: CAISGGLAEREQYF
CDR3 DNA: TGTGCCATCAGTGGGGGGCTAGCGGAGAGGGAGCAGTATTTT

clone size: once
D gene: TRBD1
V gene: TRBV10-3
J gene: TRBJ1-5
CDR3 protein: CAISEAGQGPNQPQHF
CDR3 DNA: TGTGCCATCAGTGAGGCCGGACAGGGTCCCAATCAGCCCCAGCATTTT

clone size: once
D gene: -
V gene: TRBV18
J gene: TRBJ2-2
CDR3 protein: CASSPQGTTGELFF
CDR3 DNA: TGTGCCAGCTCGCCCCAAGGGACCACCGGGGAGCTGTTTTTT

clone size: -
D gene: -
V gene: TRBV5-4
J gene: TRBJ1-6
CDR3 protein: CASSFRGGRNSPLHF
CDR3 DNA: TGTGCCAGCAGCTTCCGTGGGGGCCGTAATTCACCCCTCCACTTT

clone size: -
D gene: TRBD1
V gene: TRBV30
J gene: TRBJ2-7
CDR3 protein: CAGTGNSYEQYF
CDR3 DNA: TGTGCCGGGACAGGGAACTCCTACGAGCAGTACTTC

clone size: -
D gene: TRBD2
V gene: TRBV10-3
J gene: TRBJ2-3
CDR3 protein: CAISGREGGDTQYF
CDR3 DNA: TGTGCCATCAGTGGGCGGGAGGGCGGAGATACGCAGTATTTT

clone size: once
D gene: -
V gene: TRBV2
J gene: TRBJ1-2
CDR3 protein: CASSEVGGWALGYTF
CDR3 DNA: TGTGCCAGCAGTGAAGTTGGGGGTTGGGCCCTTGGCTACACCTTC

clone size: -
D gene: TRBD1
V gene: TRBV11-2
J gene: TRBJ2-5
CDR3 protein: CASGTGLQETQYF
CDR3 DNA: TGTGCCAGCGGGACAGGGTTACAAGAGACCCAGTACTTC

clone size: -
D gene: TRBD1
V gene: TRBV5-1
J gene: TRBJ2-3
CDR3 protein: CASSSPGTVGASTDTQYF
CDR3 DNA: TGCGCCAGCAGCTCTCCCGGGACAGTTGGCGCAAGCACAGATACGCAGTATTTT

clone size: -
D gene: TRBD1
V gene: TRBV28
J gene: TRBJ2-7
CDR3 protein: CASVPGTGGGYEQYF
CDR3 DNA: TGTGCCAGCGTTCCCGGGACAGGGGGCGGCTACGAGCAGTACTTC

clone size: -
D gene: -
V gene: TRBV7-2
J gene: TRBJ2-1
CDR3 protein: CASSLDIRGARNEQFF
CDR3 DNA: TGTGCCAGCAGCTTAGACATTAGGGGGGCCAGGAATGAGCAGTTCTTC

clone size: -
D gene: TRBD2
V gene: TRBV5-4
J gene: TRBJ2-1
CDR3 protein: CASSLVLAGVNEQFF
CDR3 DNA: TGTGCCAGCAGCTTGGTCCTAGCGGGAGTTAATGAGCAGTTCTTC

clone size: -
D gene: -
V gene: TRBV6-5
J gene: TRBJ2-4
CDR3 protein: CASQGSAKNIQYF
CDR3 DNA: TGTGCCAGTCAGGGTTCAGCCAAAAACATTCAGTACTTC

clone size: -
D gene: TRBD1
V gene: TRBV6-1
J gene: TRBJ2-1
CDR3 protein: CASIYRGPNEQFF
CDR3 DNA: TGTGCCAGCATTTACAGGGGTCCGAATGAGCAGTTCTTC

clone size: -
D gene: TRBD1
V gene: TRBV19
J gene: TRBJ1-2
CDR3 protein: CASSILQGARSGGYTF
CDR3 DNA: TGTGCCAGTAGTATCTTACAGGGGGCTCGTTCAGGAGGCTACACCTTC

clone size: -
D gene: -
V gene: TRBV6-1
J gene: TRBJ1-6
CDR3 protein: CATPGVGSRPPLHF
CDR3 DNA: TGTGCCACCCCGGGTGTGGGGTCTCGGCCACCCCTCCACTTT

clone size: once
D gene: TRBD2
V gene: TRBV4-2
J gene: TRBJ2-3
CDR3 protein: CASSQDRGLAATDTQYF
CDR3 DNA: TGTGCCAGCAGCCAAGATCGGGGACTAGCGGCCACAGATACGCAGTATTTT

clone size: -
D gene: -
V gene: TRBV5-6
J gene: TRBJ2-4
CDR3 protein: CASSLYTAGLAKNIQYF
CDR3 DNA: TGTGCCAGCAGCTTATACACCGCGGGGTTAGCCAAAAACATTCAGTACTTC

clone size: -
D gene: TRBD2
V gene: TRBV7-7
J gene: TRBJ2-7
CDR3 protein: CASSLKAGNTYEQYF
CDR3 DNA: TGTGCTAGCAGCTTAAAAGCGGGGAATACCTACGAGCAGTACTTC

clone size: -
D gene: TRBD1
V gene: TRBV10-3
J gene: TRBJ1-1
CDR3 protein: CAIRTNTGGPTEAFF
CDR3 DNA: TGTGCCATCAGGACTAACACAGGGGGGCCCACTGAAGCTTTCTTT

clone size: -
D gene: TRBD1
V gene: TRBV18
J gene: TRBJ2-7
CDR3 protein: CASSPGTATYEQYF
CDR3 DNA: TGTGCCAGCTCACCAGGGACAGCAACTTACGAGCAGTACTTC

clone size: -
D gene: TRBD2
V gene: TRBV30
J gene: TRBJ2-1
CDR3 protein: CAWSEGLAGYRSSYNEQFF
CDR3 DNA: TGTGCCTGGAGCGAGGGGCTAGCGGGCTATAGGAGCTCCTACAATGAGCAGTTCTTC

clone size: -
D gene: -
V gene: TRBV5-4
J gene: TRBJ2-7
CDR3 protein: CASSPAGPGPYEQYF
CDR3 DNA: TGTGCCAGCAGCCCAGCCGGACCGGGGCCCTACGAGCAGTACTTC